This TCR beta chain appears in the sequencing data of a study of cytomegalovirus exposure and HLA in healthy donors. Study-level points and caveats: A subsequent analysis found that TCR clusters from the first cohort also tended to co-occur in the approximately 130 validation repertoires, with 90% to 95% of cluster scores above 0.

The germline CDR1 and CDR2 sequences are SGHRS and YFSETQ. This CDR3 has 18 amino acids. V trimming: 4 bases; J trimming: 1 base; junction bases outside the gene matches: 13. Profiled with immunoSEQ multiplex PCR; TCRdb holds only in-frame clones, not every one. The repertoire consists of 150,000 to 200,000 clones, with around nine tenths occurring once and the leading ten covering approximately 2.5%. In the case of this clone: Antigen unknown.

The receptor's source is a man aged 18-30 years in good health and CMV-seropositive. This rearrangement joins TRBV5-1 to TRBJ1-1, with TRBD1 matching 10 bases. The sequencing sample was made of PBMCs. For the CDR3, the DNA is TGCGCCAGCAGCCAGGGGACAGGGGAGGCATCTTGGAACACTGAAGCTTTCTTT. Translated, it gives CASSQGTGEASWNTEAFF.